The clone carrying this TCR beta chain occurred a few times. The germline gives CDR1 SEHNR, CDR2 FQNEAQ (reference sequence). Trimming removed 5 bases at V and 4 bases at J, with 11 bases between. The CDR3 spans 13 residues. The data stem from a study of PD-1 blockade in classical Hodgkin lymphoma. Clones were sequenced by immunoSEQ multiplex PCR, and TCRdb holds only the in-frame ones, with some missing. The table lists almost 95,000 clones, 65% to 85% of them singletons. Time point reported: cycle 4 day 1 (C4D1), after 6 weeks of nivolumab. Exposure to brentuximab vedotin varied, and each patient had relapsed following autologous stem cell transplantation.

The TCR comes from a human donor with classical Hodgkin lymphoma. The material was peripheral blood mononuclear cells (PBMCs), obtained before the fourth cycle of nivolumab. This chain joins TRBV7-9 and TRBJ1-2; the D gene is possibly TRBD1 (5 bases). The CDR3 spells CASSPGGTYGYTF. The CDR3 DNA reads TGTGCCAGCAGCCCAGGAGGGACCTATGGCTACACCTTC. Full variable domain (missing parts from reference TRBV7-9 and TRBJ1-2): DTGVSQNPRHKITKRGQNVTFRCDPISEHNRLYWYRQTLGQGPEFLTYFQNEAQLEKSRLLSDRFSAERPKGSFSTLEIQRTEQGDSAMYLCASSPGGTYGYTFGSGTRLTVV.